This TCR beta chain was documented in a study of T cell responses to AZD1222 COVID-19 vaccine. The CDR3 is made up of 14 amino acids. Germline values: CDR1 KGHSH, CDR2 LQKENI. J lost 6 bases, V lost 3 bases, and 4 bases had no gene match. Study observations and caveats: Baseline seropositives among AZD1222 recipients totaled only five to seven. Among the donors, most were white British and more were female, and clonal diversity was possibly underestimated.

Turning to this clone: What it binds is unknown.

Measured with immunoSEQ multiplex PCR; TCRdb has only the in-frame clones, and not every one. Among roughly 100,000 clones listed, 80% to 95% were seen once. The V gene is TRBV18, the J gene TRBJ2-3, with TRBD1 identical over 9 bases. The sample here was peripheral blood, taken 28 days after the second AZD1222 dose. This clonotype was obtained from an adult who received the AZD1222 COVID-19 vaccine. The CDR3 DNA sequence: TGTGCCAGCTCACCGGGGACAGGGAGGGATACGCAGTATTTT. This gives the protein CASSPGTGRDTQYF.